The source of this T cell receptor (beta chain) is a study of T cell changes during pregnancy in multiple sclerosis. Per germline, CDR1 SGHDN and CDR2 FVKESK. CDR3 size: 20 residues. Trimming removed 4 bases from V and 0 bases from J; junction bases left unmatched: 14. The data were produced by immunoSEQ multiplex PCR, yet TCRdb's version contains in-frame clones alone and is incomplete. The sample lists about 100,000 clones; roughly 90% were seen once. This material consisted of peripheral blood, taken after pregnancy. The source of this sequence is a female donor with multiple sclerosis, enrolled in a pregnancy study. The V gene is TRBV14, the J gene TRBJ2-1, with TRBD2 matching 11 bases. CDR3 nucleotide sequence: TGTGCCAGCAGCCTGCACGGGACTAGCGGTTTGGGACCCTCCTACAATGAGCAGTTCTTC. This gives the protein CASSLHGTSGLGPSYNEQFF.